These T cell receptor beta chains were read from a single sample in a study of blood T cells in healthy people across ages. From the 5' RACE reads, TCRdb called clonotypes with MiXCR, one entry per CDR3 protein. The sample holds hundreds of thousands of distinct CDR3 sequences, roughly 30% seen once. The sequenced sample was blood. All receptors derive from a woman aged 80 or over in good health. The CDR3 runs from the conserved cysteine through the conserved F or W. A D gene is named only where the DNA matches it firmly. A clone size is listed for some rows: how often the clone was seen (once, few, many), or a class if it is expanded.

>TRBV20-1|.|TRBJ2-7|many
CSARYRQTYEQYF
TGCAGTGCTAGGTACAGGCAGACCTACGAGCAGTACTTC
>TRBV4-3|.|TRBJ2-1|.
CASSQEGISYNEQFF
TGCGCCAGCAGCCAAGAGGGAATTTCCTACAATGAGCAGTTCTTC
>TRBV6-1|.|TRBJ1-5|.
CASSEQAFNQPQHF
TGTGCCAGCAGTGAACAGGCGTTCAATCAGCCCCAGCATTTT
>TRBV20-1|.|TRBJ2-1|many
CSAKGHFNNEQFF
TGCAGTGCTAAAGGACACTTTAACAATGAGCAGTTCTTC
>TRBV5-6|TRBD1|TRBJ2-1|many
CASSFPGTGTEFF
TGTGCCAGCAGCTTTCCCGGGACAGGGACGGAGTTCTTC
>TRBV6-6|TRBD1|TRBJ2-1|many
CASRGTGGNNEQFF
TGTGCCAGCAGGGGGACAGGGGGAAACAATGAGCAGTTCTTC
>TRBV5-1|.|TRBJ2-3|few
CASSLASDTDTQYF
TGCGCCAGCAGCTTGGCTAGCGACACAGATACGCAGTATTTT
>TRBV7-2|TRBD2|TRBJ2-3|.
CASSDILAGALGSDTQYF
TGTGCCAGCAGTGATATACTAGCGGGAGCCCTAGGGTCAGATACGCAGTATTTT
>TRBV27|TRBD2|TRBJ2-7|many
CASSFGLAGGYSYEQYF
TGTGCCAGCTCCTTCGGGCTAGCGGGGGGGTACTCCTACGAGCAGTACTTC
>TRBV27|TRBD1|TRBJ1-2|many
CASSFRDRGGYTF
TGTGCCAGCAGTTTCAGGGACAGGGGTGGCTACACCTTC
>TRBV4-1|TRBD2|TRBJ2-1|.
CASSQVGGADEQFF
TGCGCCAGCAGCCAAGTCGGGGGGGCAGATGAGCAGTTCTTC
>TRBV29-1|TRBD2|TRBJ2-3|.
CSVGYLAEEDTQYF
TGCAGCGTTGGCTACCTAGCGGAAGAAGATACGCAGTATTTT
>TRBV3-1|.|TRBJ2-7|many
CASSQRGVEYEQYF
TGTGCCAGCAGCCAGAGGGGAGTCGAGTACGAGCAGTACTTC
>TRBV6-5|.|TRBJ2-7|many
CASSYLKVGPYEQYF
TGTGCCAGCAGTTACCTAAAAGTGGGCCCCTACGAGCAGTACTTC
>TRBV20-1|TRBD1|TRBJ2-1|many
CSAPTPGGHNEQFF
TGCAGTGCTCCGACACCAGGGGGACACAATGAGCAGTTCTTC
>TRBV5-1|.|TRBJ2-1|.
CASSLVPTYNEQFF
TGCGCCAGCAGCTTGGTACCCACCTACAATGAGCAGTTCTTC
>TRBV19|TRBD1|TRBJ2-7|few
CASSTSRGQNEQYF
TGTGCCAGTAGTACTAGCAGGGGGCAAAATGAGCAGTACTTC
>TRBV28|.|TRBJ1-5|.
CASSSTVGGYSNQPQHF
TGTGCCAGCAGTTCGACCGTCGGGGGATATAGCAATCAGCCCCAGCATTTT
>TRBV5-6|TRBD2|TRBJ2-3|many
CASSPLAGAGDTQYF
TGTGCCAGCAGCCCCCTAGCGGGGGCAGGAGATACGCAGTATTTT
>TRBV4-2|.|TRBJ1-5|.
CASSPSNYNSNQPQHF
TGTGCCAGCAGCCCTTCGAATTACAATAGCAATCAGCCCCAGCATTTT
>TRBV20-1|.|TRBJ1-1|.
CSARSTENTEAFF
TGCAGTGCTAGATCGACGGAGAACACTGAAGCTTTCTTT
>TRBV20-1|TRBD2|TRBJ2-1|.
CSATSGGSSYNEQFF
TGCAGTGCTACTAGCGGGGGGAGCTCCTACAATGAGCAGTTCTTC
>TRBV6-2/TRBV6-3|TRBD1|TRBJ1-5|.
CASSYRWDRINQPQHF
TGTGCCAGCAGTTACCGGTGGGACAGAATAAATCAGCCCCAGCATTTT
>TRBV7-3|TRBD2|TRBJ2-3|once
CASSFSTSGGADTQYF
TGTGCCAGCAGCTTTTCGACTAGCGGGGGGGCAGATACGCAGTATTTT
>TRBV12-3/TRBV12-4|.|TRBJ2-7|.
CASSWRQSAYEQYF
TGTGCCAGCAGTTGGAGGCAGTCAGCCTACGAGCAGTACTTC
>TRBV18|TRBD1|TRBJ2-1|many
CASSPLRTGEQFF
TGTGCCAGCTCACCTCTAAGGACAGGTGAGCAGTTCTTC
>TRBV5-1|.|TRBJ2-7|many
CASSPAGVAEYEQYF
TGCGCCAGCAGCCCGGCGGGTGTAGCGGAATACGAGCAGTACTTC
>TRBV14|.|TRBJ2-5|.
CASSQVRTEETQYF
TGTGCCAGCAGCCAAGTGAGGACTGAAGAGACCCAGTACTTC